This entry features one TCR beta chain sequence. The assay was immunoSEQ multiplex PCR, and TCRdb's table has in-frame clones only and misses some. The data hold roughly 320,000 clones, with around 84% observed a single time. The data derive from a study of blood T cell repertoires in COVID-19. In germline, CDR1 is MDHEN, CDR2 SYDVKM. The CDR3 is 15 residues long. The V segment lost 7 bases and the J segment 2 bases; nucleotides outside the gene matches: 11. Participants were aged roughly 18 to 89 years from approximately 23 US areas. The specimen sequenced was PBMCs or T cells enriched from blood (not recorded which). The chain is built from TRBV28 and TRBJ2-7; 7 bases fit TRBD2. This receptor was identified in a man aged 25 to 40 who had recovered from COVID-19. Written as DNA, the CDR3 is TGTGCCAGCACCAGAGAGGGCGGGGGAACCTACGAGCAGTACTTC. Its protein is CASTREGGGTYEQYF.